The 22 T cell receptor beta chains below all came from one sample that was sequenced in a study of regulatory T cells in long-lasting Graves disease. CDR3-region Arm-PCR and iRepertoire HTBI primers produced the TCR beta libraries. One entry per CDR3 protein, called by TCRdb with MiXCR from the multiplex PCR reads. Altogether 550,000 to 650,000 distinct CDR3 sequences are present, about 15% being singletons, with the ten largest covering around 12%. Time point defined: newly diagnosed GD, antithyroid drugs for less than 3 months. PBMCs were the source of the RNA used for TCR sequencing. The same specimen was also included in a second study, on T cells in Graves' hyperthyroidism and ophthalmopathy.

This material consisted of peripheral blood mononuclear cells (PBMCs), taken at new diagnosis, from a patient treated with antithyroid drugs. These TCRs come from a man aged 18-30 years with Graves disease.

The chain's CDR3 is CASSHPGRNTEAFF. The CDR3 DNA sequence: TGCGCCAGCAGCCACCCAGGGCGGAACACTGAAGCTTTCTTT. This chain uses TRBV4-1 with TRBJ1-1; TRBD1 might be the D (5 bases). The germline gives CDR1 MGHRA, CDR2 YSYEKL. Between the trimmed V and J ends, which lost 3 bases and 1 base, there was a span of 9 bases. CDR3 length: 14 residues.

This clonotype has ten or more counts. The rearrangement joins TRBV6-2 or TRBV6-3 to TRBJ1-3; possible D gene TRBD1, 6 bases. The germline V gene has CDR1 MNHEY and CDR2 SVGEGT. The CDR3 runs 16 residues. V was pared by 5 bases and J by 0 bases, with 14 bases between. The CDR3 loop is CASSPQTGSSGNTIYF. The CDR3 nucleotides read TGTGCCAGCAGTCCTCAAACAGGGAGCTCTGGAAACACCATATATTTT.

The V and J genes are TRBV7-2 and TRBJ2-2; TRBD2 matches at 11 bases. With V trimmed by 5 bases and J by 2 bases, 7 bases remained unmatched. The CDR3 covers 17 residues. Germline-derived CDR1 and CDR2 are SGHTA and FQGNSA. The chain's CDR3 is CASSPPGTSGNTGELFF. For the CDR3, the DNA is TGTGCCAGCAGCCCCCCTGGGACTAGCGGTAACACCGGGGAGCTGTTTTTT.

This clonotype was seen repeatedly, ten times or more. As DNA, the CDR3 is TGCAGCGTTGTGAGCGGGAGCACAGATACGCAGTATTTT. This translates into CSVVSGSTDTQYF. V gene TRBV29-1 combines with J gene TRBJ2-3; D may be TRBD2 (6 bases). CDR1 and CDR2 from the germline V gene are SQVTM and ANQGSEA. The CDR3 sequence is 13 residues long. V was clipped by 4 bases and J by 0 bases, with 8 bases between them.

This clonotype was counted ten times or more. The rearrangement links TRBV29-1 to TRBJ1-5, with 9 nucleotides matching TRBD1. The CDR3 is 14 amino acids. Looked up from germline, CDR1 is SQVTM and CDR2 is ANQGSEA. V gave up 6 bases and J gave up 2 bases; unmatched junction bases: 5. The CDR3 reads CSVRTGEGNQPQHF. CDR3 coding DNA: TGCAGCGTCAGGACAGGGGAAGGCAATCAGCCCCAGCATTTT.

This clonotype was counted ten times or more. The chain carries TRBV24-1 and TRBJ2-3; 14 bases map to TRBD2. Looked up from germline, CDR1 is KGHDR and CDR2 is SFDVKD. Trimming cost V 5 bases and J 2 bases; bases outside gene matches: 8. The length of the CDR3 is 18 residues. This CDR3 reads CATSAPSGLAGVTDTQYF. CDR3 coding DNA: TGTGCCACCAGTGCCCCCTCGGGACTAGCGGGAGTCACAGATACGCAGTATTTT.

There are many counts of this clonotype. This sequence joins TRBV10-3 and TRBJ2-5; D uncertain. The length of the CDR3 is 13 residues. Germline V gives CDR1 ENHRY, CDR2 SYGVKD. The V end was cut by 2 bases, the J end by 2 bases, with 6 bases between. CDR3 amino acids: CAISEDLQETQYF. The DNA for the CDR3 is TGTGCCATCAGTGAGGACTTACAAGAGACCCAGTACTTC.

J is TRBJ2-5 and V is TRBV27; 8 nucleotides match TRBD2. V was clipped by 8 bases and J by 5 bases; unmatched bases: 13. This CDR3 contains 15 residues. Germline V gives CDR1 MNHEY, CDR2 SMNVEV (reference sequence). CDR3 amino acids: CASRGSSGGKETQYF. The CDR3 bases are TGTGCCAGCCGAGGGAGTTCGGGAGGGAAGGAGACCCAGTACTTC.

This clonotype was seen repeatedly, ten times or more. The V and J genes are TRBV6-2 or TRBV6-3 and TRBJ2-3; 13 bases align to TRBD2. Germline trimming cut 3 bases from V and 8 bases from J; bases unmatched to any gene: 5. The CDR3 loop spans 15 amino acids. Germline CDR1 reads MNHEY; CDR2 reads SVGEGT. The CDR3 DNA sequence: TGTGCCAGCAGTTATACTAGCGGGAGGGCCGCTACGCAGTATTTT. Protein product: CASSYTSGRAATQYF.

The V and J genes are TRBV9 and TRBJ1-1; D gene uncertain. The ends were cut back, 2 bases at V and 1 base at J, with 3 bases in the middle. Germline assignment: CDR1 SGDLS and CDR2 YYNGEE. CDR3 size: 12 residues. The CDR3 coding sequence is TGTGCCAGCAGCGTGTCGAACACTGAAGCTTTCTTT. Protein product: CASSVSNTEAFF.

This clonotype was observed at least ten times. The chain carries TRBV27 and TRBJ1-1, with a tentative D call TRBD1 (6 bases). Germline CDR1 and CDR2: MNHEY and SMNVEV (reference sequence). V was cut by 1 base and J by 1 base, with 10 bases left in between. This CDR3 contains 15 residues. CDR3 DNA: TGTGCCAGCAGTTTATACCAGGGGACGAACACTGAAGCTTTCTTT. It is translated as CASSLYQGTNTEAFF.

This chain uses TRBV6-2 or TRBV6-3 with TRBJ2-1; 7 bases map to TRBD2. The V gene end was trimmed by 5 bases and the J gene end by 2 bases; junction bases not matched to a gene: 6. CDR3 length: 15 amino acids. Germline-derived CDR1 and CDR2 are MNHEY and SVGEGT. The CDR3 coding sequence is TGTGCCAGCAGTGAACAGCGGGGAACCTACAATGAGCAGTTCTTC. Translated: CASSEQRGTYNEQFF.

This clonotype was observed a handful of times. The gene calls are TRBV7-6 and TRBJ2-1, with TRBD1 matching over 9 bases. Germline CDR1 and CDR2: SGHVS and FNYEAQ. Trimming cost V 4 bases and J 7 bases; bases outside gene matches: 8. The CDR3 totals 15 residues. CDR3 nucleotides: TGTGCCAGCAGCTCGAACACAGGGGGCGGAAATGAGCAGTTCTTC. It translates to CASSSNTGGGNEQFF.

This clonotype was observed at least ten times. The rearrangement uses TRBV6-1 and TRBJ1-1, with a possible D match to TRBD1 (6 bases). The V gene lost 5 bases and the J gene lost 3 bases, with 19 bases spanning the gap. The CDR3 contains 16 residues. Looked up from germline, CDR1 is MNHNS and CDR2 is SASEGT. This CDR3 is CASSRSYRGAHTEAFF. DNA of the CDR3: TGTGCCAGCAGTCGTAGTTATCGGGGGGCGCACACTGAAGCTTTCTTT.

This clonotype showed up many times. The chain is built from TRBV25-1 and TRBJ2-7; 12 bases are shared with TRBD1. With V trimmed by 3 bases and J by 6 bases, 9 bases remained unmatched. This CDR3 has 16 residues. Looked up from germline, CDR1 is MGHDK and CDR2 is SYGVNS. Here the CDR3 reads CASSDPGTGGFREQYF. The CDR3 DNA reads TGTGCCAGCAGTGACCCCGGGACAGGGGGCTTCCGCGAGCAGTACTTC.

The chain carries TRBV5-1 and TRBJ2-1; the D call may be TRBD1 or TRBD2 (5 bases each). Trimming took off 3 bases at V and 9 bases at J, with 10 bases between the two ends. CDR1 is SGHRS, CDR2 YFSETQ, per germline. The CDR3 extends over 12 amino acids. The CDR3 region has the DNA TGCGCCAGCAGCTATACTAGGGGTGAGCAGTTCTTC. Protein product: CASSYTRGEQFF.

This clonotype was counted many times. This rearrangement joins TRBV2 to TRBJ1-1; D possibly corresponds to TRBD1 (5 bases). Trimming took off 10 bases at V and 0 bases at J, with 27 bases between the two ends. CDR1 SNHLY and CDR2 FYNNEI come from the germline V gene. The length of the CDR3 is 18 residues. Here the CDR3 DNA reads TGTGCCACCAGGGTTAGGGAGGCCGCGCGGGCCTTGAACACTGAAGCTTTCTTT. Its protein product is CATRVREAARALNTEAFF.

This clonotype came up a few times. The CDR3 DNA sequence: TGCAGCGTCGACGGGCGGGGCCAGGCAGGCTCCTACAATGAGCAGTTCTTC. This translates into CSVDGRGQAGSYNEQFF. V is TRBV29-1 and J is TRBJ2-1; a weak D match, TRBD2 (6 bases). Trimming stripped 6 bases from V and 0 bases from J, with 21 bases between. This CDR3 contains 17 residues. CDR1 SQVTM and CDR2 ANQGSEA come from the germline V gene.

The V and J genes are TRBV20-1 and TRBJ2-3, with 8 bases lining up with TRBD2. The CDR3 is 15 residues long. CDR1 and CDR2 from the germline V gene are DFQATT and SNEGSKA (reference sequence). V dropped 0 bases and J dropped 7; count of bases not matched to a gene: 9. The CDR3, as DNA: TGCAGTGCTAGAGATCGATTGGCGGGAGGATATACGCAGTATTTT. Translating gives CSARDRLAGGYTQYF.

This clonotype was found many times. The chain joins TRBV11-2 to TRBJ2-5, with TRBD2 identical over 7 bases. Germline-derived CDR1 and CDR2 are SGHAT and FQNNGV. CDR3 length: 17 residues. With V trimmed by 5 bases and J by 4 bases, 16 bases remained unmatched. The CDR3 coding sequence is TGTGCCAGCAGCGACCGCGTCCGGACCAGGGAGGGAGAGACCCAGTACTTC. Its protein is CASSDRVRTREGETQYF.

Details on this clonotype: One junction end does not reproduce the germline sequence, and a read error may be involved. V and J are TRBV5-1 and TRBJ2-7, with 10 positions matching TRBD2. The germline V gene encodes CDR1 SGHRS and CDR2 YFSETQ. This CDR3 has 15 residues. CDR3 amino acids: CASSPGLAELYEQYF. DNA of the CDR3: TGTGCCAGCAGCCCCGGACTAGCGGAGCTCTACGAGCAGTACTTC.

V usage is TRBV5-1 and J usage is TRBJ2-5; TRBD1 matches at 7 bases. Per germline, CDR1 SGHRS and CDR2 YFSETQ. This CDR3 is built from 16 residues. V trimming: 4 bases; J trimming: 0 bases; junction bases outside the gene matches: 9. The CDR3 loop reads CASSLRDSDYQETQYF. CDR3 bases: TGCGCCAGCAGCCTCCGGGACAGTGACTACCAAGAGACCCAGTACTTC.